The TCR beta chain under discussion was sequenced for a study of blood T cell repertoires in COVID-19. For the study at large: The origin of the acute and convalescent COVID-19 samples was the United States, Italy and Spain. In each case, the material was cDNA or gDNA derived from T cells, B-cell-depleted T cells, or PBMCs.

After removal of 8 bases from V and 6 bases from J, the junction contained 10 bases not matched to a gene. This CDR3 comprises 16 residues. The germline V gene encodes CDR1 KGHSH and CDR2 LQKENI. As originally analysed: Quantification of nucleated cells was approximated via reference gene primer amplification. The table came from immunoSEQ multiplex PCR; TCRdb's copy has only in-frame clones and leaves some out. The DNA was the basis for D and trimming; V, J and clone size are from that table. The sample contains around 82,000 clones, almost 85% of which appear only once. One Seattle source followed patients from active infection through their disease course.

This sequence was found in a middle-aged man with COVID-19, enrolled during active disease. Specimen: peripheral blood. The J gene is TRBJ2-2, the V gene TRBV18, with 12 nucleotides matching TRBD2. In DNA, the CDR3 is TGTGCCAGCCACGAAACTAGCGGGAGGTTTGCCGGGGAGCTGTTTTTT. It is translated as CASHETSGRFAGELFF.